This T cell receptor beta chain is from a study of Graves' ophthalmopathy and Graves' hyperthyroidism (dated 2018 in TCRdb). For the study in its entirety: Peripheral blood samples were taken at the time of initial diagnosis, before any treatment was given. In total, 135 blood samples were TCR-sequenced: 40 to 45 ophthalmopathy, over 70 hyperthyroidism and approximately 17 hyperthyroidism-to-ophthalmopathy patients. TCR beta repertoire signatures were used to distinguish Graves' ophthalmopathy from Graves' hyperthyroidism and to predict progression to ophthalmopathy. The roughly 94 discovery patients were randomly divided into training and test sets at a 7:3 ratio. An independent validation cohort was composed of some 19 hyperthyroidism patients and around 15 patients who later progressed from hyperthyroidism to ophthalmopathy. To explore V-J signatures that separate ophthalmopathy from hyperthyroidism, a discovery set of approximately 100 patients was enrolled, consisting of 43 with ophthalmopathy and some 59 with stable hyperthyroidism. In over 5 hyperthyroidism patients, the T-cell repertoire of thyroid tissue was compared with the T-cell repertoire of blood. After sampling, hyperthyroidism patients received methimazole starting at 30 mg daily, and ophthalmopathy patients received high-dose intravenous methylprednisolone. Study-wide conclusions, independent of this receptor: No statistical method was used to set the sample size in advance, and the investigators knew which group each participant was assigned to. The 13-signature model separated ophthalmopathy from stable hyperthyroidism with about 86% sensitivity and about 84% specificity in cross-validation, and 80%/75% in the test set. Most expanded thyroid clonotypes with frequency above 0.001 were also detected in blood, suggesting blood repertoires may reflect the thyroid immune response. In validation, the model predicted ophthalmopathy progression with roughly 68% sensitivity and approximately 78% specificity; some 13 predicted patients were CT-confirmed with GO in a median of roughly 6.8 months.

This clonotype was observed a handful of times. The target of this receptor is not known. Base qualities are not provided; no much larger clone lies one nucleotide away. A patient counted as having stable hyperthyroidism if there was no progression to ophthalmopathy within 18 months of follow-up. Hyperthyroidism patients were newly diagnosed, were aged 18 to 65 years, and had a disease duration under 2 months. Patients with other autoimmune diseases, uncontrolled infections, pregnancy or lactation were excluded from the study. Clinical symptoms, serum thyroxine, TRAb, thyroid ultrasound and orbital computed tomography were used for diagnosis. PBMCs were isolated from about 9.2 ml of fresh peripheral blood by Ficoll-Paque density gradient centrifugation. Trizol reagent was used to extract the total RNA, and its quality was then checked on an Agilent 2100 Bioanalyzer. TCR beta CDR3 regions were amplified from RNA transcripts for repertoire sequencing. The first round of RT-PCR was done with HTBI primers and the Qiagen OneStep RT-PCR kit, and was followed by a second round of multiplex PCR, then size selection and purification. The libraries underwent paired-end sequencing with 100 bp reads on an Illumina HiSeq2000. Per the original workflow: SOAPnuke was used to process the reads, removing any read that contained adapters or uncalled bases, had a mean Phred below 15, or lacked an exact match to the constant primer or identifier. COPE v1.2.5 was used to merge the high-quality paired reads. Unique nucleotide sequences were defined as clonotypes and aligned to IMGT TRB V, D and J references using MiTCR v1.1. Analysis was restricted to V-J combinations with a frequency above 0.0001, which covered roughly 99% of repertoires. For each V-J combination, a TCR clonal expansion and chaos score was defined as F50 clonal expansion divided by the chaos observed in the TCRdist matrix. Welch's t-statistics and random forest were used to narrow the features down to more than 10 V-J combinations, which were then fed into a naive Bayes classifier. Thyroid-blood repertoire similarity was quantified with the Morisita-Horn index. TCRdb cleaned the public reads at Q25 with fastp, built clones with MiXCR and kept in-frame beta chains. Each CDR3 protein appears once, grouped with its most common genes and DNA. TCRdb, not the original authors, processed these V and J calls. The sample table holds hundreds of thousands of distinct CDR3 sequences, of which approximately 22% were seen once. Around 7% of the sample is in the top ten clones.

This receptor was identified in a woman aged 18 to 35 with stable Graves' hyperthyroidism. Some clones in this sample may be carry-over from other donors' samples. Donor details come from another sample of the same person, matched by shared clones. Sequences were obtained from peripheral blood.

Here the CDR3 is given as CASIPLDRVNTGELFF. The DNA is as follows: TGTGCCAGCATCCCCCTCGACAGGGTTAACACCGGGGAGCTGTTTTTT. The chain couples TRBV6-1 to TRBJ2-2; 7 junctional bases match TRBD1. The CDR3, cysteine through phenylalanine, is 16 amino acids long. Left in the record is the CDR3 DNA by itself, 48 bases read in frame from the first base. V is pruned by 7 bases and J by 2 bases, leaving 10 bases of the junction without a gene match. According to the germline V gene, CDR1 reads MNHNS and CDR2 reads SASEGT.